This is a list of T cell receptor beta chains from one sample in a study of blood T cell repertoires in COVID-19. Profiling relied on immunoSEQ multiplex PCR, and the TCRdb table lists in-frame clones only, not all of them. The sample has just under 55,000 clones; 83% are singletons. The sequenced material came from peripheral blood. Receptor source: a woman aged 55-69 years with acute or convalescent COVID-19. Both conserved end residues are part of each CDR3. A D gene is named only where the DNA matches it firmly. Expanded clones are given a class, and other clones once, few, many or no size at all.

clone_size: few
v_call: TRBV13
j_call: TRBJ1-3
d_call: NA
cdr3_nt: TGTGCCAGCAGCTATAGAAGAGGGGGTTATGGAAACACCATATATTTT
cdr3_aa: CASSYRRGGYGNTIYF

clone_size: NA
v_call: TRBV4-1
j_call: TRBJ2-1
d_call: TRBD2
cdr3_nt: TGCGCCAGCAGCCAAGAGATTAGGGTTCGCGGGAGGTCCTACAATGAGCAGTTCTTC
cdr3_aa: CASSQEIRVRGRSYNEQFF

clone_size: NA
v_call: TRBV9
j_call: TRBJ1-6
d_call: TRBD1
cdr3_nt: TGTGCCAGCAGCCCTAGTCAGGGGGCAGGGAATTCACCCCTCCACTTT
cdr3_aa: CASSPSQGAGNSPLHF

clone_size: NA
v_call: TRBV6-5
j_call: TRBJ2-7
d_call: NA
cdr3_nt: TGTGCCAGCAGTTTCCCCGGGGGAGAGCAGTACTTC
cdr3_aa: CASSFPGGEQYF

clone_size: NA
v_call: TRBV28
j_call: TRBJ1-5
d_call: TRBD1
cdr3_nt: TGTGCCAGCCGCGGACAGGGCCTCAATCAGCCCCAGCATTTT
cdr3_aa: CASRGQGLNQPQHF

clone_size: NA
v_call: TRBV28
j_call: TRBJ2-7
d_call: TRBD1
cdr3_nt: TGTGCCAGCAGTGTTACCGGGACAGGGGCCCGTACGTACTTC
cdr3_aa: CASSVTGTGARTYF

clone_size: few
v_call: TRBV2
j_call: TRBJ1-6
d_call: TRBD1
cdr3_nt: TGTGCCAGCACCAGGACAGGGTCAAGTAATTCACCCCTCCACTTT
cdr3_aa: CASTRTGSSNSPLHF

clone_size: NA
v_call: TRBV4-1
j_call: TRBJ1-2
d_call: NA
cdr3_nt: TGCGCCAGCAGCCAAGAGCAGGGAAGAGGCTACACCTTC
cdr3_aa: CASSQEQGRGYTF

clone_size: NA
v_call: TRBV7-9
j_call: TRBJ1-6
d_call: TRBD1
cdr3_nt: TGTGCCAGCAGCACCGGGACAGCGAATTCACCCCTCCACTTT
cdr3_aa: CASSTGTANSPLHF

clone_size: NA
v_call: TRBV29-1
j_call: TRBJ2-7
d_call: TRBD2
cdr3_nt: TGCAGCGTTGTGCCTTATAGCACTAGCGGGAGGGAAGGTTACGAGCAGTACTTC
cdr3_aa: CSVVPYSTSGREGYEQYF

clone_size: NA
v_call: TRBV5-1
j_call: TRBJ2-3
d_call: NA
cdr3_nt: TGCGCCAGCAGCTTGTCCGGGACTAGCACAGATACGCAGTATTTT
cdr3_aa: CASSLSGTSTDTQYF

clone_size: NA
v_call: TRBV18
j_call: TRBJ2-1
d_call: NA
cdr3_nt: TGTGCCAGCTCACCACCCGGCGGGGGCCGCTCCTACAATGAGCAGTTCTTC
cdr3_aa: CASSPPGGGRSYNEQFF

clone_size: NA
v_call: TRBV15
j_call: TRBJ1-3
d_call: TRBD1
cdr3_nt: TGTGCCACCAGCAGAGGGGGGGACAGGGGGCACGGAAACACCATATATTTT
cdr3_aa: CATSRGGDRGHGNTIYF

clone_size: few
v_call: TRBV27
j_call: TRBJ2-3
d_call: TRBD2
cdr3_nt: TGTGCCAGCAGTTTACTAGCGGGAACAGATACGCAGTATTTT
cdr3_aa: CASSLLAGTDTQYF

clone_size: NA
v_call: TRBV5-1
j_call: TRBJ1-2
d_call: NA
cdr3_nt: TGCGCCAGCAGCTTGAGTGGCGGGGGCGAGGGCTACACCTTC
cdr3_aa: CASSLSGGGEGYTF

clone_size: NA
v_call: TRBV29-1
j_call: TRBJ1-3
d_call: NA
cdr3_nt: TGCAGCGTCCAGGGTGGGGGAAACACCATATATTTT
cdr3_aa: CSVQGGGNTIYF

clone_size: NA
v_call: TRBV4-1
j_call: TRBJ1-4
d_call: NA
cdr3_nt: TGCGCCAGCAGCCAAGATTCAGGAACTAATGAAAAACTGTTTTTT
cdr3_aa: CASSQDSGTNEKLFF

clone_size: NA
v_call: TRBV7-3
j_call: TRBJ2-1
d_call: TRBD1
cdr3_nt: TGTGCCAGCAGCCTAGGGACAGGGGCACGTGAGCAGTTCTTC
cdr3_aa: CASSLGTGAREQFF